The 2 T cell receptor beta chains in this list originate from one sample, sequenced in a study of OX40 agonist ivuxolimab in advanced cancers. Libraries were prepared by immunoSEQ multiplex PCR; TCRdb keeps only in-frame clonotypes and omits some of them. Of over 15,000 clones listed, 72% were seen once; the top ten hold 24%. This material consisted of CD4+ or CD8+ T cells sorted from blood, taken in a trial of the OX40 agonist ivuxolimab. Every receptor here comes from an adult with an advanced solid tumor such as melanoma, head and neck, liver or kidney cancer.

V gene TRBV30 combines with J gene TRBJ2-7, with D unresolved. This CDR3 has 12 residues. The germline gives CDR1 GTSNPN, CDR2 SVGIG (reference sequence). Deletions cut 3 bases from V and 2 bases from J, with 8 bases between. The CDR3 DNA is TGTGCCTGGAGCCGGGTGGCCTACGAGCAGTACTTC. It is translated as CAWSRVAYEQYF.

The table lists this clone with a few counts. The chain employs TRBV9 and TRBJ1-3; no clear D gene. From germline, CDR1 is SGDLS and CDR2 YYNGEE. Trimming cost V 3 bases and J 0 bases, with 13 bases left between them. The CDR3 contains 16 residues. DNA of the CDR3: TGTGCCAGCAGCGACTCCTTTCGAAGCTCTGGAAACACCATATATTTT. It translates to CASSDSFRSSGNTIYF.